The 18 T cell receptor beta chains reported below all come from one sample, sequenced in a study of a mutant IDH1 vaccine in newly diagnosed glioma. Time point indicated: baseline, week 1 (first vaccination visit). Treatment indicated: pre-vaccination baseline after standard-of-care therapy. The assay was immunoSEQ multiplex PCR, and TCRdb's table has in-frame clones only and misses some. The sample contains approximately 92,000 clones, 83% of which appear only once. The sample here was PBMCs, taken from a glioma patient treated with radiotherapy, temozolomide or both. Source of these receptors: a woman aged 45 to 65 with glioma.

The chain joins TRBV7-2 to TRBJ1-1, with D hard to call. The CDR3 consists of 13 residues. Germline CDR1 and CDR2: SGHTA and FQGNSA. V was clipped by 1 base and J by 8 bases, with 11 bases between them. In nucleotides, the CDR3 is TGTGCCAGCAGCTTAGGGAGCTGGTCAGAAGCTTTCTTT. It encodes CASSLGSWSEAFF. The variable domain in full, with the rest retrieved from reference TRBV7-2 and TRBJ1-1, is GAGVSQSPSNKVTEKGKDVELRCDPISGHTALYWYRQSLGQGLEFLIYFQGNSAPDKSGLPSDRFSAERTGGSVSTLTIQRTQQEDSAVYLCASSLGSWSEAFFGQGTRLTVV.

V usage is TRBV11-2 and J usage is TRBJ1-5; D might be TRBD1 (5 bases). CDR1 SGHAT and CDR2 FQNNGV come from the germline V gene. This CDR3 comprises 13 residues. V lost 8 bases, J lost 2 bases, and 10 bases lay in between. As DNA, the CDR3 is TGTGCCAGCGCAGGGAGGGGCAATCAGCCCCAGCATTTT. This sequence encodes CASAGRGNQPQHF.

The chain joins TRBV5-1 to TRBJ2-6; D unresolved. Between the trimmed V and J ends, which lost 4 bases and 0 bases, there was a span of 11 bases. CDR3 size: 16 residues. CDR1 and CDR2 from the germline V gene are SGHRS and YFSETQ. CDR3 sequence: CASSGSISSGANVLTF. Here the CDR3 DNA reads TGCGCCAGCAGCGGTAGCATATCCTCTGGGGCCAACGTCCTGACTTTC.

The chain employs TRBV5-1 and TRBJ2-7; 8 bases fit TRBD2. CDR1 and CDR2 (germline): SGHRS, YFSETQ. The length of the CDR3 is 14 residues. The ends lost 3 bases at V and 6 bases at J; junction bases unmatched: 8. The CDR3 here is CASSSAGTSREQYF. As DNA, the CDR3 is TGCGCCAGCAGCTCGGCCGGGACTAGTCGCGAGCAGTACTTC.

V is TRBV2 and J is TRBJ2-2; D remains ambiguous. Looked up from germline, CDR1 is SNHLY and CDR2 is FYNNEI. The CDR3 extends over 14 amino acids. The V end lost 6 bases, the J end lost 0 bases, and 8 bases lay between the germline ends. The CDR3 DNA reads TGTGCCAGCAGGATAACTTCGAACACCGGGGAGCTGTTTTTT. Translated, it gives CASRITSNTGELFF.

CDR3 sequence reads: CASRAGAGGRYSAKNIQYF. The CDR3 DNA reads TGTGCCAGCAGGGCAGGTGCGGGGGGGCGGTATAGCGCCAAAAACATTCAGTACTTC. V usage is TRBV2 and J usage is TRBJ2-4; TRBD2 matches at 9 bases. CDR3 size: 19 residues. With V trimmed by 6 bases and J by 1 base, 16 bases remained unmatched. Looked up from germline, CDR1 is SNHLY and CDR2 is FYNNEI.

This rearrangement joins TRBV19 to TRBJ1-2, with a tentative D call TRBD1 (6 bases). V was trimmed by 1 base and J by 3 bases, leaving 6 bases between them. The V gene's germline CDR1 is LNHDA and CDR2 SQIVND (reference sequence). CDR3 length equals 13 residues. The CDR3 DNA follows: TGTGCCAGTAGTATAGGGACAGACTATGGCTACACCTTC. It codes for CASSIGTDYGYTF.

The V gene is TRBV6-1, the J gene TRBJ2-1; D not resolved. Germline CDR1 is MNHNS and CDR2 is SASEGT. The CDR3 sequence is 14 residues long. The ends were cut back, 2 bases at V and 9 bases at J, with 14 bases in the middle. CDR3 loop: CASSENSPPGEQFF. Written as DNA, the CDR3 is TGTGCCAGCAGTGAAAATTCCCCCCCAGGTGAGCAGTTCTTC.

This CDR3 reads CATSRDRWGGAQPQHF. The CDR3 region has the DNA TGTGCCACCAGCAGAGATCGGTGGGGGGGCGCTCAGCCCCAGCATTTT. The chain recombines TRBV15 with TRBJ1-5; D is perhaps TRBD1 (6 bases). V lost 0 bases and J lost 6, with 15 bases in between. Germline values: CDR1 LNHNV, CDR2 YYDKDF (reference sequence). This CDR3 is built from 16 residues.

The chain employs TRBV9 and TRBJ1-5; D may be TRBD1 (6 bases). Trimming stripped 3 bases from V and 1 base from J, with 11 bases between. Germline CDR1 reads SGDLS; CDR2 reads YYNGEE. This CDR3 region has 15 residues. CDR3: CASSAGTLSNQPQHF. DNA of the CDR3: TGTGCCAGCAGCGCTGGGACACTAAGCAATCAGCCCCAGCATTTT.

The V gene is TRBV5-1, the J gene TRBJ2-2; maybe TRBD2 (5 bases). Trimming took off 4 bases at V and 0 bases at J, with 10 bases between the two ends. The CDR3 sequence is 15 residues long. Germline V gene data show CDR1 as SGHRS and CDR2 as YFSETQ. The CDR3 is CASSTRATNTGELFF. For the CDR3, the DNA is TGCGCCAGCAGCACGCGGGCTACGAACACCGGGGAGCTGTTTTTT.

This clone was observed a single time. V usage is TRBV28 and J usage is TRBJ1-1, with 9 positions matching TRBD1. Germline V CDR1 and CDR2: MDHEN, SYDVKM. This CDR3 contains 17 residues. The trim removed 4 bases at V and 0 bases at J, leaving 9 bases unmatched. CDR3 sequence (DNA): TGTGCCAGCAGTTCCCCGGGACAGGGAGTCATGAACACTGAAGCTTTCTTT. The encoded protein is CASSSPGQGVMNTEAFF. Filled out from reference TRBV28 and TRBJ1-1, the complete variable domain reads DVKVTQSSRYLVKRTGEKVFLECVQDMDHENMFWYRQDPGLGLRLIYFSYDVKMKEKGDIPEGYSVSREKKERFSLILESASTNQTSMYLCASSSPGQGVMNTEAFFGQGTRLTVV.

The CDR3 protein is CRGGTQYEAFF. The CDR3 DNA reads as TGCCGGGGAGGGACCCAGTACGAAGCTTTCTTT. The V and J genes are TRBV29-1 and TRBJ1-1; tentative D call: TRBD1 (5 bases). This CDR3 spans 11 amino acids. CDR1 SQVTM and CDR2 ANQGSEA come from the germline V gene. Based on the CDR3 plus reference TRBV29-1 and TRBJ1-1, the full variable domain is SAVISQKPSRDICQRGTSLTIQCQVDSQVTMMFWYRQQPGQSLTLIATANQGSEATYESGFVIDKFPISRPNLTFSTLTVSNMSPEDSSIYLCRGGTQYEAFFGQGTRLTVV.

A single count supports this clone. This sequence joins TRBV10-3 and TRBJ2-7, with D possibly called TRBD1 or TRBD2 (5 bases each). The V end lost 3 bases, the J end lost 9 bases, and 12 bases lay between the germline ends. Germline V gene sequence: CDR1 ENHRY, CDR2 SYGVKD. The length of the CDR3 is 12 residues. The CDR3, as DNA: TGTGCCATCAGTGACACAAGGGACCGGCAGTACTTC. Its translation: CAISDTRDRQYF.

The chain's CDR3 is CSVEVSHGPAGELFF. DNA of the CDR3: TGCAGCGTTGAAGTAAGTCACGGGCCCGCCGGGGAGCTGTTTTTT. The rearrangement joins TRBV29-1 to TRBJ2-2; no firm D call. V was cut by 1 base and J by 6 bases, with 15 bases left in between. The CDR3 sequence is 15 residues long. Germline V gene data show CDR1 as SQVTM and CDR2 as ANQGSEA.

The V call is TRBV7-9, the J call TRBJ1-6; D remains ambiguous. Deletions cut 2 bases from V and 14 bases from J, with 19 bases between. CDR3 length: 15 residues. Germline loops: CDR1 SEHNR, CDR2 FQNEAQ (reference sequence). The CDR3 nucleotides read TGTGCCAGCAGCTTAACGTCAATTTTGACGGGAGCCCTCCACTTT. It is translated as CASSLTSILTGALHF. Full variable domain (missing parts from reference TRBV7-9 and TRBJ1-6): DTGVSQNPRHKITKRGQNVTFRCDPISEHNRLYWYRQTLGQGPEFLTYFQNEAQLEKSRLLSDRFSAERPKGSFSTLEIQRTEQGDSAMYLCASSLTSILTGALHFGNGTRLTVT.

The V gene is TRBV7-6, the J gene TRBJ1-5; tentative D call: TRBD1 (6 bases). The germline V gene has CDR1 SGHVS and CDR2 FNYEAQ. With 2 bases removed from V and 4 bases from J, the gap between germline ends came to 9 bases. The CDR3 extends over 14 amino acids. CDR3 coding DNA: TGTGCCAGCAGCTTAAGAGGGGGAAATCAGCCCCAGCATTTT. Translated, it gives CASSLRGGNQPQHF.

The V gene is TRBV5-4, the J gene TRBJ2-1; perhaps TRBD1 as D (6 bases). V lost 5 bases, J lost 6 bases, and 12 bases lay in between. Looked up from germline, CDR1 is SGHNT and CDR2 is YYREEE (reference sequence). This CDR3 region has 13 residues. The CDR3 spells CASRWDTLNEQFF. The CDR3 bases are TGTGCCAGCAGATGGGACACCCTCAATGAGCAGTTCTTC.